This TCR beta chain was sequenced for a study of chemoradiotherapy in HPV16-positive cancers. Study-level information: Functional T-cell assays on two HPV16-positive patients' cells defined candidate HPV-specific clones and common TCR motifs.

To note about this clone: Its specificity is unknown.

Per the germline V gene, CDR1 is SGHKS and CDR2 is YYEKEE (reference sequence). The length of the CDR3 is 13 residues. Germline trimming cut 0 bases from V and 6 bases from J; bases unmatched to any gene: 3. Using immunoSEQ multiplex PCR, the repertoire was profiled, and TCRdb retains in-frame clones only, with some absent. The sample carries tens of thousands of clones, 75% to 85% recorded once. Repertoires were sampled repeatedly during chemoradiotherapy. Findings and limits, study-wide: The functional HPV-specific definition rests on just a couple of HPV16-positive patients. During treatment, candidate HPV-specific clones and E7-related motifs expanded in tumor.

This sample comprised blood, obtained from a patient who underwent chemoradiotherapy. The receptor comes from a human donor with HPV-associated anogenital cancer. V is TRBV5-5 and J is TRBJ2-7; TRBD2 matches 7 bases. This CDR3 reads CASSLGGGGEQYF. CDR3 nucleotides: TGTGCCAGCAGCTTGGGTGGCGGGGGCGAGCAGTACTTC.